A selection of T cell receptor beta chains follows, all from one sample in a study of monozygotic twins with inflammatory bowel disease. TCRdb reprocessed the 5' RACE reads, keeping one entry per CDR3 protein, no DNA. The sample totals 350,000 to 550,000 distinct CDR3 sequences; its top ten clones hold 2% to 3%. Sequenced input: blood. Every receptor here comes from a human donor with ulcerative colitis or Crohn's disease, or a healthy co-twin of an affected twin (not recorded which). Each CDR3 is given with its conserved first and last residue.

j_gene: TRBJ1-6
v_gene: TRBV5-6
CDR3aa: CASSRAGTGAPRSPLHF

j_gene: TRBJ2-1
v_gene: TRBV19
CDR3aa: CASAWTGDSNEQFF

j_gene: TRBJ2-7
v_gene: TRBV2
CDR3aa: CASLLEEYYEQYF

j_gene: TRBJ2-4
v_gene: TRBV14
CDR3aa: CASSQNQNMQYF

j_gene: TRBJ2-7
v_gene: TRBV5-1
CDR3aa: CASSLEQGVHEQYF

j_gene: TRBJ2-1
v_gene: TRBV2
CDR3aa: CATLGREHNEQFF

j_gene: TRBJ2-5
v_gene: TRBV20-1
CDR3aa: CSATTRQETQYF

j_gene: TRBJ2-3
v_gene: TRBV29-1
CDR3aa: CSVDTLKGDTQYF

j_gene: TRBJ1-4
v_gene: TRBV28
CDR3aa: CASRNRGEKLFF

j_gene: TRBJ2-3
v_gene: TRBV7-3
CDR3aa: CASSFLGQGGTDTQYF

j_gene: TRBJ1-2
v_gene: TRBV7-2
CDR3aa: CASSSRTGDYGYTF

j_gene: TRBJ2-3
v_gene: TRBV29-1
CDR3aa: CSVVLAGPDTQYF

j_gene: TRBJ2-2
v_gene: TRBV25-1
CDR3aa: CASSATSAGELFF

j_gene: TRBJ2-1
v_gene: TRBV30
CDR3aa: CAWSPLSGGRGEQFF

j_gene: TRBJ1-1
v_gene: TRBV14
CDR3aa: CASSQLTGAGTGIEAFF

j_gene: TRBJ2-2
v_gene: TRBV3-1
CDR3aa: CASSQERQGGTGELFF

j_gene: TRBJ1-1
v_gene: TRBV6-1
CDR3aa: CASSPREGSREAFF

j_gene: TRBJ2-1
v_gene: TRBV5-1
CDR3aa: CASSFGLAKGHEQFF